Described below is a single TCR beta chain sequence and its context. Its cognate antigen is unknown. This sample was taken from a study of shared clonotypes between healthy human individuals. Points from the study as a whole: Rarefaction curves obtained for sorted subsets showed sequencing incomplete despite large depth.

The authors split each subset's genomic DNA evenly across several immunoSEQ plates. Measured with immunoSEQ multiplex PCR; TCRdb has only the in-frame clones, and not every one. The top ten hold around 1.2% of the sample, which has roughly 1,800,000 clones, around 96% seen once. CDR1 is LNHDA, CDR2 SQIVND, per germline (reference sequence). Trimming shortened V by 3 bases and J by 3 bases, and 11 bases separated the two germline ends. The CDR3 runs 14 residues. In the naive CD8 group, cells lacked CD45RO and were positively selected for CCR7, so terminally differentiated effector memory CD45RA+ cells were left out. Among the donors, all were Caucasian adults who lived in Nashville, Tennessee.

This receptor was identified in a young man in good health. This chain joins TRBV19 and TRBJ1-1; no firm D call. Sequencing was performed on naive CD8+ T cells sorted from blood. The CDR3 spells CASSIGGPDTEAFF. The CDR3 DNA is TGTGCCAGTAGTATCGGTGGCCCCGACACTGAAGCTTTCTTT.